These T cell receptor beta chains were read from a single sample in a study of graft-versus-host responses after intestinal transplantation. The protocol was immunoSEQ multiplex PCR, while the TCRdb copy is restricted to in-frame clones and leaves out a portion. Of 98,000 or so clones in the sample, about 90% were seen once. The antigens for these receptors are not known. Sequences were derived from unstimulated CD4+ T cells sorted from spleen or lymph node cells, sampled before intestinal transplant. The receptors here all came from a human donor who received an intestinal transplant. CDR3s include the opening cysteine and the closing phenylalanine or tryptophan. The D gene is left open where the match is weak. Size tells how often a clone was seen (once, few, many) or the class of an expanded clone, and some rows leave it out.

clone_size,j_call,d_call,v_call,cdr3_aa,cdr3_nt
.,TRBJ1-2,TRBD1,TRBV6-1,CASSVPGQVGSNYGYTF,TGTGCCAGCAGTGTCCCGGGACAGGTGGGAAGTAACTATGGCTACACCTTC
.,TRBJ2-4,.,TRBV11-2,CASSSNGAAGPKNIQYF,TGTGCCAGCAGCTCGAACGGTGCAGCGGGCCCCAAAAACATTCAGTACTTC
once,TRBJ1-6,TRBD1,TRBV6-1,CASNSGTVVSPLHF,TGTGCCAGCAACTCCGGGACAGTAGTGTCACCCCTCCACTTT
few,TRBJ2-7,TRBD1,TRBV6-5,CASMGTDSLKQYF,TGTGCCAGCATGGGGACAGATAGCTTGAAGCAGTACTTC
.,TRBJ2-7,TRBD2,TRBV4-2,CASSQEGAGVLLEQYF,TGTGCCAGCAGCCAAGAGGGAGCGGGAGTACTCCTCGAGCAGTACTTC
.,TRBJ1-5,.,TRBV19,CASSILGRLDQPQHF,TGTGCCAGTAGTATACTTGGACGGCTTGATCAGCCCCAGCATTTT
.,TRBJ1-2,TRBD1,TRBV18,CASSPGTVFYGYTF,TGTGCCAGCTCACCCGGGACAGTCTTCTATGGCTACACCTTC
.,TRBJ1-2,.,TRBV9,CASSVVGGYGYTF,TGTGCCAGCAGCGTAGTAGGGGGCTATGGCTACACCTTC
.,TRBJ2-4,.,TRBV19,CASSGRTPYQYF,TGTGCCAGTAGTGGGCGGACTCCCTACCAGTACTTC
.,TRBJ1-3,TRBD1,TRBV9,CASSPWTGRFENTIYF,TGTGCCAGCAGCCCATGGACAGGGAGATTCGAAAACACCATATATTTT
.,TRBJ2-5,.,TRBV6-4,CASSPGPAGETQYF,TGTGCCAGCAGTCCCGGCCCCGCCGGGGAGACCCAGTACTTC
.,TRBJ2-7,TRBD1,TRBV28,CASSAGGLDYEQYF,TGTGCCAGCAGTGCAGGGGGCCTAGATTACGAGCAGTACTTC
.,TRBJ2-7,.,TRBV5-4,CASRQGLTYEQYF,TGTGCCAGCAGACAGGGATTGACCTACGAGCAGTACTTC
.,TRBJ2-7,.,TRBV7-2,CASSLVGRLGSEQYF,TGTGCCAGCAGCTTAGTCGGACGACTAGGTTCCGAGCAGTACTTC
.,TRBJ2-3,.,TRBV9,CASSVVVADTQYF,TGTGCCAGCAGCGTAGTGGTGGCAGATACGCAGTATTTT
once,TRBJ1-3,.,TRBV5-6,CASSDLSGNTIYF,TGTGCCAGCAGCGACCTCAGTGGAAACACCATATATTTT
once,TRBJ1-2,TRBD1,TRBV5-4,CASSKLGQGARGYTF,TGTGCCAGCAGCAAACTGGGACAGGGGGCGCGTGGCTACACCTTC
once,TRBJ2-7,.,TRBV12-5,CASGLRQGTYEQYF,TGTGCTAGTGGTTTGAGGCAGGGTACCTACGAGCAGTACTTC
.,TRBJ2-3,TRBD2,TRBV5-4,CASSPLPSGPDTQYF,TGTGCCAGCAGCCCCCTTCCTAGCGGCCCAGATACGCAGTATTTT
few,TRBJ2-2,TRBD2,TRBV9,CASSVAPTSGGGELFF,TGTGCCAGCAGCGTAGCCCCGACTAGCGGGGGAGGGGAGCTGTTTTTT
.,TRBJ2-7,TRBD2,TRBV5-4,CASSLLAGDEQYF,TGTGCCAGCAGCTTATTAGCGGGAGACGAGCAGTACTTC
.,TRBJ2-7,.,TRBV28,CASSLPGQLTYEQYF,TGTGCCAGCAGTTTACCCGGGCAGCTGACCTACGAGCAGTACTTC
few,TRBJ1-5,.,TRBV23-1,CASSQSGGSNQPQHF,TGCGCCAGCAGTCAATCGGGGGGAAGTAATCAGCCCCAGCATTTT
.,TRBJ2-3,TRBD2,TRBV10-2,CASRLAGGPDTQYF,TGCGCCAGCAGACTAGCGGGGGGGCCAGATACGCAGTATTTT
.,TRBJ2-3,.,TRBV5-4,CASRVQSAGLDTQYF,TGTGCCAGCCGTGTTCAATCGGCCGGGTTGGATACGCAGTATTTT
.,TRBJ2-1,TRBD2,TRBV29-1,CSVVRGGSLNEQFF,TGCAGCGTTGTACGGGGGGGATCGCTCAATGAGCAGTTCTTC
.,TRBJ2-7,.,TRBV7-9,CASSPRSVQYF,TGTGCCAGCAGCCCCAGGAGCGTCCAGTACTTC
.,TRBJ1-1,.,TRBV2,CASGADSTEAFF,TGTGCCAGCGGGGCGGACAGCACTGAAGCTTTCTTT
.,TRBJ1-5,.,TRBV4-3,CASSQVQNNQPQHF,TGCGCCAGCAGCCAAGTTCAAAACAATCAGCCCCAGCATTTT
.,TRBJ2-7,.,TRBV5-1,CASSQDLYEQYF,TGCGCCAGCAGTCAGGACCTCTACGAGCAGTACTTC
.,TRBJ1-6,TRBD1,TRBV28,CASRWTGSSPLHF,TGTGCCAGCAGGTGGACAGGGAGTTCACCCCTCCACTTT
.,TRBJ2-3,TRBD2,TRBV9,CASSRLAGATDTQYF,TGTGCCAGCTCAAGACTAGCGGGGGCCACAGATACGCAGTATTTT
.,TRBJ2-5,TRBD2,TRBV14,CASSQDLGGAVETQYF,TGTGCCAGCAGCCAAGATCTCGGGGGGGCCGTAGAGACCCAGTACTTC
.,TRBJ2-5,TRBD1,TRBV2,CATDRAVETQYF,TGTGCCACCGACAGGGCGGTAGAGACCCAGTACTTC
.,TRBJ1-6,.,TRBV30,CAWSVSKDPRPNSPLHF,TGTGCCTGGAGTGTAAGTAAAGATCCGCGTCCCAATTCACCCCTCCACTTT
.,TRBJ2-7,.,TRBV2,CASMAGTPRYEQYF,TGTGCCAGCATGGCCGGAACCCCTCGATACGAGCAGTACTTC
.,TRBJ2-1,.,TRBV30,CAWRIRRGNEQFF,TGTGCCTGGAGAATTCGCAGGGGCAATGAGCAGTTCTTC
.,TRBJ2-5,TRBD2,TRBV30,CAWSARRSGRSGTQYF,TGTGCCTGGAGTGCCCGTCGTAGCGGGAGGTCGGGGACCCAGTACTTC
.,TRBJ2-5,.,TRBV6-1,CASSLQGGETQYF,TGTGCCAGCAGTCTCCAGGGAGGAGAGACCCAGTACTTC
.,TRBJ2-7,TRBD2,TRBV4-3,CASSQDGGGSSYEQYF,TGCGCCAGCAGCCAAGATGGCGGCGGGAGCTCCTACGAGCAGTACTTC
.,TRBJ1-2,TRBD1,TRBV11-2,CASSPTGGANYGYTF,TGTGCCAGCAGCCCTACAGGGGGCGCGAACTATGGCTACACCTTC
.,TRBJ2-3,TRBD2,TRBV30,CARNAGGTTDTQYF,TGTGCCCGCAACGCGGGAGGAACAACAGATACGCAGTATTTT